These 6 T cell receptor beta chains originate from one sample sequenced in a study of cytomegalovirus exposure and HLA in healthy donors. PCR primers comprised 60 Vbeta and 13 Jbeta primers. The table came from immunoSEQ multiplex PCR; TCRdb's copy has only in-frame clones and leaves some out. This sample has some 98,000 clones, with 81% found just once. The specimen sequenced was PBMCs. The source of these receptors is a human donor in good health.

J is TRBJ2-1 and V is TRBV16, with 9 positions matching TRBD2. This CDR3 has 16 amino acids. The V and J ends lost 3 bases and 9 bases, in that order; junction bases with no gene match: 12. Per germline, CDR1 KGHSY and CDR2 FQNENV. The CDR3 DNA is TGTGCCAGCAGCCAGGCCGGGCGGGAGGGCCTCGGTGAGCAGTTCTTC. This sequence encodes CASSQAGREGLGEQFF.

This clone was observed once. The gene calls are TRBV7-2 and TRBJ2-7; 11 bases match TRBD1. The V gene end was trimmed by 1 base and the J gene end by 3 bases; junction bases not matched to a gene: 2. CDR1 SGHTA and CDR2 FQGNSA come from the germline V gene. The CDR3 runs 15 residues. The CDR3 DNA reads TGTGCCAGCAGCTTAGGGGACAGGGGGTTCTACGAGCAGTACTTC. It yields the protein CASSLGDRGFYEQYF.

The DNA for the CDR3 is TGTGCCAGCAGCCCACCGGGGACAGGGGGCTGGGAGCAGTACTTC. It is translated as CASSPPGTGGWEQYF. V is TRBV6-5 and J is TRBJ2-7; 12 bases map to TRBD1. Germline loops: CDR1 MNHEY, CDR2 SVGAGI. The V gene end was trimmed by 6 bases and the J gene end by 7 bases; junction bases not matched to a gene: 10. This CDR3 is 15 amino acids long.

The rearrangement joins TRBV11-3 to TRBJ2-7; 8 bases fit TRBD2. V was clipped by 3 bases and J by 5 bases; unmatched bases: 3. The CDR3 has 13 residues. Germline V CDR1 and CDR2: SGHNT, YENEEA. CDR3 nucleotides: TGTGCCAGCAGCTTGACTAGCGTGCACGAGCAGTACTTC. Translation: CASSLTSVHEQYF.

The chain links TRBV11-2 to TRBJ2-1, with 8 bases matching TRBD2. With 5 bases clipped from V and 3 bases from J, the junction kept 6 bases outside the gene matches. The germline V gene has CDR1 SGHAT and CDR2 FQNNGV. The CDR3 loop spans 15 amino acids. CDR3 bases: TGTGCCAGCAGCCCCCTGAGCGGGAGCTACAATGAGCAGTTCTTC. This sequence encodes CASSPLSGSYNEQFF. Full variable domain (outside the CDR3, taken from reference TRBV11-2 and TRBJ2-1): EAGVAQSPRYKIIEKRQSVAFWCNPISGHATLYWYQQILGQGPKLLIQFQNNGVVDDSQLPKDRFSAERLKGVDSTLKIQPAKLEDSAVYLCASSPLSGSYNEQFFGPGTRLTVL.

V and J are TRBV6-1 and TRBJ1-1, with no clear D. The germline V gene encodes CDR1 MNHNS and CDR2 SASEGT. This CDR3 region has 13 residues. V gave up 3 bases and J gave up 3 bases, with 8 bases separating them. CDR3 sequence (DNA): TGTGCCAGCAGTGATGCGGGGTACACTGAAGCTTTCTTT. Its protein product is CASSDAGYTEAFF.